The 18 T cell receptor beta chains below come from one sample, sequenced in a study of T cells in Graves' hyperthyroidism and ophthalmopathy. TCR beta CDR3 regions were amplified from RNA. The HTBI primer set drove a first-round RT-PCR of the TCR CDR3. TCRdb re-analysed the multiplex PCR reads in MiXCR, keeping a single row per CDR3 protein. The top ten clones hold 3% to 4% of a sample with some 580,000 distinct CDR3 sequences, roughly a sixth of them seen once. The sample was blood. These receptors came from a woman aged 40-49 years with Graves' ophthalmopathy.

Turning to this clonotype: A much larger clone lies a single base off, so this may be a read error. V gene TRBV12-3 or TRBV12-4 combines with J gene TRBJ2-1; 8 bases agree with TRBD2. The CDR3 contains 17 residues. V lost 10 bases and J lost 3; bases outside the gene matches: 17. The CDR3: CATAQGFGREFYNEQFF. CDR3 DNA: TGTGCCACCGCTCAAGGGTTCGGGAGGGAGTTCTACAATGAGCAGTTCTTC.

The chain joins TRBV4-1 to TRBJ2-7; a weak D match, TRBD1 (5 bases). Germline V gene data show CDR1 as MGHRA and CDR2 as YSYEKL. The V gene lost 0 bases and the J gene lost 2 bases, with 11 bases spanning the gap. This CDR3 is 15 amino acids long. The CDR3 here is CASSQEGQGPYEQYF. The CDR3 DNA reads as TGCGCCAGCAGCCAAGAGGGGCAGGGCCCCTACGAGCAGTACTTC.

In its sample, this clonotype was seen many times. This chain links TRBV28 with TRBJ1-5; possibly TRBD1 for D (5 bases). Trimming removed 6 bases from V and 2 bases from J, with 17 bases in between. In germline, CDR1 is MDHEN, CDR2 SYDVKM. The CDR3 loop spans 16 amino acids. The CDR3 loop reads CASSLVSGYGNQPQHF. Here the CDR3 DNA reads TGTGCCAGCAGCCTTGTGTCAGGGTACGGCAATCAGCCCCAGCATTTT.

The rearrangement joins TRBV19 to TRBJ2-1; 9 nucleotides agree with TRBD1. J gave up 4 bases and V 5 bases, and 6 bases lay outside the gene matches. The CDR3 is 15 amino acids. Germline V gene data show CDR1 as LNHDA and CDR2 as SQIVND (reference sequence). CDR3 residues: CASSPHRGPYNEQFF. Written as DNA, the CDR3 is TGTGCCAGTAGTCCCCACAGGGGGCCATACAATGAGCAGTTCTTC. The full variable domain, its missing parts supplied by reference TRBV19 and TRBJ2-1, is DGGITQSPKYLFRKEGQNVTLSCEQNLNHDAMYWYRQDPGQGLRLIYYSQIVNDFQKGDIAEGYSVSREKKESFPLTVTSAQKNPTAFYLCASSPHRGPYNEQFFGPGTRLTVL.

This clonotype was counted only a few times. V and J are TRBV19 and TRBJ1-2; D gene unclear. Trimming removed 1 base at V and 3 bases at J, with 9 bases between. Germline V gene data show CDR1 as LNHDA and CDR2 as SQIVND (reference sequence). CDR3 length: 14 residues. The CDR3 sequence is CASSIVGSDYGYTF. In DNA form, the CDR3 reads TGTGCCAGTAGTATAGTTGGATCTGACTATGGCTACACCTTC.

This clonotype was seen more than once but under ten times. V usage is TRBV9 and J usage is TRBJ2-1; weak D call: TRBD2 (6 bases). The germline CDR1 and CDR2 sequences are SGDLS and YYNGEE. The CDR3 runs 16 residues. V gave up 1 base and J gave up 5 bases, with 16 bases separating them. The CDR3 DNA sequence: TGTGCCAGCAGCGTACGCCGTTTAGCGGCCAACAATGAGCAGTTCTTC. This translates into CASSVRRLAANNEQFF.

The rearrangement uses TRBV20-1 and TRBJ2-5; maybe TRBD2 (6 bases). Germline CDR1 reads DFQATT; CDR2 reads SNEGSKA (reference sequence). V gave up 6 bases and J gave up 2 bases, with 19 bases separating them. The CDR3 runs to 15 residues. The CDR3 nucleotides read TGCAGTGCCCCTATCCCGACTAGAGGGCAAGAGACCCAGTACTTC. The encoded protein is CSAPIPTRGQETQYF.

J is TRBJ1-3 and V is TRBV3-1; D gene uncertain. Trimming shortened V by 0 bases and J by 0 bases, and 12 bases separated the two germline ends. The CDR3 spans 17 residues. Per the germline V gene, CDR1 is LGHDT and CDR2 is YNNKEL (reference sequence). CDR3 bases: TGTGCCAGCAGCCAAGATCATCTAACAGCCTCTGGAAACACCATATATTTT. Encoded protein: CASSQDHLTASGNTIYF.

In the case of this clonotype: An end of the junction differs from the germline gene, which may be a read error. The rearrangement links TRBV10-2 to TRBJ1-2; perhaps TRBD1 as D (5 bases). The CDR3 runs to 14 residues. The germline V gene has CDR1 WSHSY and CDR2 SAAADI. This chain's CDR3 is CASSIGPRGYGCTF. The CDR3 DNA reads as TGCGCCAGCAGTATTGGACCACGGGGCTATGGCTGCACCTTC.

This clonotype was seen ten or more times. The gene calls are TRBV20-1 and TRBJ2-5; 9 bases agree with TRBD2. CDR1 and CDR2 from the germline V gene are DFQATT and SNEGSKA (reference sequence). The CDR3 loop spans 15 amino acids. Trimming removed 1 base from V and 7 bases from J; junction bases left unmatched: 10. The CDR3 loop reads CSARGLAGDVVTQYF. The CDR3 DNA is TGCAGTGCTAGAGGTTTAGCGGGGGACGTGGTGACCCAGTACTTC.

In the case of this clonotype: The junction does not match germline at one end; this may be a read error. The chain carries TRBV5-1 and TRBJ2-3, with D possibly being TRBD1 (5 bases). The DNA end is more similar to TRBJ1-5, so the J call may be wrong. The CDR3 contains 18 residues. CDR1 and CDR2 (germline): SGHRS, YFSETQ. CDR3: CASSLRGHTSGSTDTQHF. The CDR3 nucleotides are TGTGCCAGCAGCCTCCGGGGCCACACTAGCGGGAGCACAGATACGCAGCATTTT.

This clonotype occurred many times. The chain has TRBV7-3 and TRBJ2-1, with 9 bases matching TRBD1. This CDR3 is built from 16 residues. With 2 bases clipped from V and 8 bases from J, the junction kept 10 bases outside the gene matches. The germline CDR1 and CDR2 sequences are SGHTA and FQGTGA. In DNA, the CDR3 is TGTGCCAGCAGCTTAGCGGGGACAGGGACCCCCTATGAGCAGTTCTTC. Translating gives CASSLAGTGTPYEQFF. The full variable domain, rest sourced from reference TRBV7-3 and TRBJ2-1, is GAGVSQTPSNKVTEKGKYVELRCDPISGHTALYWYRQSLGQGPEFLIYFQGTGAADDSGLPNDRFFAVRPEGSVSTLKIQRTERGDSAVYLCASSLAGTGTPYEQFFGPGTRLTVL.

The J gene is TRBJ2-1, the V gene TRBV5-1; D is tentatively TRBD1 or TRBD2 (5 bases each). V lost 0 bases and J lost 2, with 15 bases in between. CDR1 is SGHRS, CDR2 YFSETQ, per germline. The CDR3 sequence is 17 residues long. The CDR3 is CASSLAGTGPAYNEQFF. The CDR3 nucleotides are TGCGCCAGCAGCTTGGCCGGAACGGGACCCGCCTACAATGAGCAGTTCTTC.

The chain recombines TRBV27 with TRBJ2-5; 9 nucleotides align to TRBD2. V lost 2 bases to trimming and J lost 4 bases; unmatched junction nucleotides: 8. The CDR3 is 16 residues long. CDR1 MNHEY and CDR2 SMNVEV come from the germline V gene (reference sequence). The CDR3 here is CASSLGGRAGAETQYF. The DNA of the CDR3 is TGTGCCAGCAGTTTAGGCGGGAGGGCCGGGGCAGAGACCCAGTACTTC.

The chain recombines TRBV2 with TRBJ1-6; D might be TRBD1 (6 bases). CDR3 size: 13 residues. V was clipped by 6 bases and J by 7 bases, with 10 bases between them. Germline values: CDR1 SNHLY, CDR2 FYNNEI. CDR3: CASSGQFNSPLHF. The DNA of the CDR3 is TGTGCCAGCAGCGGACAGTTCAATTCACCCCTCCACTTT.

The chain combines TRBV19 with TRBJ1-6; D not certain. The CDR3 consists of 15 residues. Germline V lookup: CDR1 LNHDA, CDR2 SQIVND (reference sequence). Trimming left V 4 bases short and J 3 bases short, with 10 bases between. The CDR3 protein is CASSTSRDYNSPLHF. The CDR3 DNA sequence: TGTGCCAGTAGTACCAGCCGGGACTATAATTCACCCCTCCACTTT.

In its sample, this clonotype was seen a few times. This may come from a read error, since a much larger clone is one base off. This sequence joins TRBV2 and TRBJ1-1, with 7 nucleotides matching TRBD1. Per germline, CDR1 SNHLY and CDR2 FYNNEI. CDR3 length: 16 residues. The CDR3 nucleotides read TGTGCCAGCAGCAAGGGACAGATATCTTTGAACACTGGAGCTTTCTTT. Its protein is CASSKGQISLNTGAFF.

The chain is built from TRBV7-2 and TRBJ2-7; TRBD2 matches 9 bases. The V and J ends lost 5 bases and 0 bases, in that order; junction bases with no gene match: 5. Germline CDR1 is SGHTA and CDR2 is FQGNSA. The CDR3 contains 15 residues. CDR3 amino acids: CASSPIAGDSYEQYF. The CDR3 DNA sequence: TGTGCCAGCAGCCCAATAGCGGGGGACTCCTACGAGCAGTACTTC.